This TCR beta chain was sequenced for a study of neurological immune-mediated disorders. The cDNA was generated by 5'RACE with 10-nucleotide random UMIs. MiXCR, applied by TCRdb to the 5' RACE reads, yields one record per CDR3 protein. The sample carries around 69,000 distinct CDR3 sequences, around 3.7% recorded once. Study-wide findings and caveats: The highest TCR clonal expansion occurred in HTLV-1-associated myelopathy; multiple sclerosis fell below healthy controls.

This clonotype has at least ten counts. Its specificity is unknown. Input material: PBMCs. This TCR was recovered from a man aged 35 to 55 with multiple sclerosis.

CDR3 amino acids: CAISERAGQTNTEAFF. The CDR3 DNA follows: TGTGCCATCAGTGAGCGAGCCGGACAAACTAACACTGAAGCTTTCTTT. V gene TRBV10-3 combines with J gene TRBJ1-1, with D possibly TRBD1 on 5 matching bases. Per the germline V gene, CDR1 is ENHRY and CDR2 is SYGVKD. Trimming took 2 bases from V and 2 from J, leaving 15 bases between them. CDR3 size: 16 residues.